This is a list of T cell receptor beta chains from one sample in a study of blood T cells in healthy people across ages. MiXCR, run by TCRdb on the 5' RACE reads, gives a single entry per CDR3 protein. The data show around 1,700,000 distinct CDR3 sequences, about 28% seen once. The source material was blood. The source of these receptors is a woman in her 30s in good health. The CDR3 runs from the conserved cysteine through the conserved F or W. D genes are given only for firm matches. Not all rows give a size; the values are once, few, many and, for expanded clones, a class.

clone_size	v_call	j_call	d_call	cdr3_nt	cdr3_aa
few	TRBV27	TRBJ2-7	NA	TGTGCCAGCAGTCCAACCGGACGGGGACTCTACGAGCAGTACTTC	CASSPTGRGLYEQYF
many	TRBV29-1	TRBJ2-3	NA	TGCAGCGTTGAGGGGGCAGGGAGCACAGATACGCAGTATTTT	CSVEGAGSTDTQYF
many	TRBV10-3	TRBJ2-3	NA	TGTGCCATCGCTGCGGAAACAGATACGCAGTATTTT	CAIAAETDTQYF
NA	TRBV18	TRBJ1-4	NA	TGTGCCAGCTCACCATCGGCGGGTCAGATTGAAAAACTGTTTTTT	CASSPSAGQIEKLFF
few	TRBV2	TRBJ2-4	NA	TGTGCCAGCAGTTCCGGGAATAGCGGCGGTGTGGACATTCAGTACTTC	CASSSGNSGGVDIQYF
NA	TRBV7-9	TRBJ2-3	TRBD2	TGTGCCAGCAGCCACCGGACTAGCGGGAGGAATGTTTGGACAGATACGCAGTATTTT	CASSHRTSGRNVWTDTQYF
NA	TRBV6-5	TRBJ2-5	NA	TGTGCCAGCAGTTACTCTGTACTAGTGGCAGAGACCCAGTACTTC	CASSYSVLVAETQYF
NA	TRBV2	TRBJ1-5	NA	TGTGCCAGCAGTTTTACAGGGACGAGCAATCAGCCCCAGCATTTT	CASSFTGTSNQPQHF
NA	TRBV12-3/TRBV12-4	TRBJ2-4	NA	TGTGCCAGCACCCTGACAGGGGCCGGGCGGGAGCAGTACTTC	CASTLTGAGREQYF
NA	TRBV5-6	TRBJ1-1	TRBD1	TGTGCCAGCAGCCCTTGGACAGGACGCATGGGTCATCCTGAAGCTTTCTTT	CASSPWTGRMGHPEAFF
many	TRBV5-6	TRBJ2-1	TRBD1	TGTGCCAGCAGCTGGGACAGGGGGGCATATCACAATGAGCAGTTCTTC	CASSWDRGAYHNEQFF
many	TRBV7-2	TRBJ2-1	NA	TGTGCCAGCAGCTTAGATCGGCAGGGGCAGTTCTTC	CASSLDRQGQFF
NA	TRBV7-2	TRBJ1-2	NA	TGTGCCAGCAGCTTTGATGGACCGGGCTATGGCTACACCTTC	CASSFDGPGYGYTF
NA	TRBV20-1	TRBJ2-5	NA	TGCAGTGCTAGTGAGGGGGGGGAGACCCAGTACTTC	CSASEGGETQYF
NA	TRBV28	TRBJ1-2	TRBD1	TGTGCCAGCAGCTCTACGACAGGGGGCCCATATGGCTACACCTTC	CASSSTTGGPYGYTF
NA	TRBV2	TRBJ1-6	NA	TGTGCCAGCAGGTACGGGACTGATTCACCCCTCCACTTT	CASRYGTDSPLHF
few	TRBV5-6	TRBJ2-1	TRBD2	TGTGCCAGCAGCTTAGGACTAGCGGTATGCAATGAGCAGTTCTTC	CASSLGLAVCNEQFF
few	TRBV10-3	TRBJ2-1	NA	TGTGCCATCAGTAAGGGGTCCAATGAGCAGTTCTTC	CAISKGSNEQFF
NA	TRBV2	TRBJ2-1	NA	TGTGCCAGCACAAGTGGCGAATACCGAAATGAGCAGTGCTTC	CASTSGEYRNEQCF
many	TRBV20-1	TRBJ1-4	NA	TGCAGTGCTAAGTTAACGGGACGGAATAATGAAAAACTGTTTTTT	CSAKLTGRNNEKLFF
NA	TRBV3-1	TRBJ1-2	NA	TGTGCCAGCAGCCTTACCGGGACCCAGGATTGGGGCTATGGCTACACCTTC	CASSLTGTQDWGYGYTF
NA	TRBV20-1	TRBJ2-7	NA	TGCAGTGCTAGAACTTATACCCCCTACGAGCAGTACTTC	CSARTYTPYEQYF
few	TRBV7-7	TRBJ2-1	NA	TGTGCCAGCAGCTCATTCGACGGCAATGAGCAGTTCTTC	CASSSFDGNEQFF
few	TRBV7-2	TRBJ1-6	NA	TGTGCCAGCAGCTTAGTCTCAGTGACGAACTCACCCCTCCACTTT	CASSLVSVTNSPLHF
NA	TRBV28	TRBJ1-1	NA	TGTGCCAGCAGTCCAGGAACCATCGAAAAGGCTTTCTTT	CASSPGTIEKAFF
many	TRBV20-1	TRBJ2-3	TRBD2	TGCAGTGCTGAACTAGCGGGGGGTATCACAGATACGCAGTATTTT	CSAELAGGITDTQYF
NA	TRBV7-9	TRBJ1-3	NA	TGTGCCAGCAGCTCACCGGGAGTTGGAAACACCATATATTTT	CASSSPGVGNTIYF
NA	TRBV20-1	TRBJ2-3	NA	TGCAGTGCGCCTCTTAACCGGGGGACAGATACGCAGTATTTT	CSAPLNRGTDTQYF
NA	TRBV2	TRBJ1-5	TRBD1	TGTGCCAGCAGTGAGGGTCCAGGGGGTCGGCATCAGCCCCAGCATTTT	CASSEGPGGRHQPQHF
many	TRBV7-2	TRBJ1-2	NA	TGTGCCAGCAGCTCTAAGAGGGGAGAGGGCGATGGCTACACCTTC	CASSSKRGEGDGYTF
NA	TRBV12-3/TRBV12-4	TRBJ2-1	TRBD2	TGTGCCAGCAGTTTGGCCAGCGGGAGTAAAGATGCGCAGTTCTTC	CASSLASGSKDAQFF
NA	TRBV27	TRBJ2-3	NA	TGTGCCAGCAGGCAGGGAGGAGGGGGGGCAGATATGCAGTATTTT	CASRQGGGGADMQYF
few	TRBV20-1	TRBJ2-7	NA	TGCAGTGCTAGGGATTTCAGATCTCCCCCCTCCTACGAGCAGTACTTC	CSARDFRSPPSYEQYF
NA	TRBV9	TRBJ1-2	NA	TGTGCCAGCAGCGTACGAGAGGCCTATGGCTACACCTTC	CASSVREAYGYTF
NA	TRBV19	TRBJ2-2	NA	TGTGCCAGTGGAGACAGGGGAGGGTACGGGGAGCTGTTTTTT	CASGDRGGYGELFF
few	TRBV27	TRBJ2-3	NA	TGTGCCAGCAGTTTATTTCCACCCAGACACAACTTTCGAGATACGCAGTATTTT	CASSLFPPRHNFRDTQYF
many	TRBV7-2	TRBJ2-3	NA	TGTGCCAGCAGCTTAGCCCGCGGACTGTACACAGATACGCAGTATTTT	CASSLARGLYTDTQYF
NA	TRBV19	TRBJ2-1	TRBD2	TGTGCCAGTAGTACCCCGGGACTAGCGGGTCTGGATGAGCAGTTCTTC	CASSTPGLAGLDEQFF
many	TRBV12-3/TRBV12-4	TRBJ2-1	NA	TGTGCCAGCAGTTTCTTAGGCGACAATGAGCAGTTCTTC	CASSFLGDNEQFF
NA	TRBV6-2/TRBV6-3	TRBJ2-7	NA	TGTGCCAGCAGCCCCCGGACTCGCGAAGACGAGCAGTACTTC	CASSPRTREDEQYF
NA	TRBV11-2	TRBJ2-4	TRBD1	TGTGCCAGCAGCTCGGGACAGGGGGCCGCCAAAAACATTCAGTACTTC	CASSSGQGAAKNIQYF
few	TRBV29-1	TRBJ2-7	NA	TGCAGCGTCGGGAACGGGCAGTACTTC	CSVGNGQYF